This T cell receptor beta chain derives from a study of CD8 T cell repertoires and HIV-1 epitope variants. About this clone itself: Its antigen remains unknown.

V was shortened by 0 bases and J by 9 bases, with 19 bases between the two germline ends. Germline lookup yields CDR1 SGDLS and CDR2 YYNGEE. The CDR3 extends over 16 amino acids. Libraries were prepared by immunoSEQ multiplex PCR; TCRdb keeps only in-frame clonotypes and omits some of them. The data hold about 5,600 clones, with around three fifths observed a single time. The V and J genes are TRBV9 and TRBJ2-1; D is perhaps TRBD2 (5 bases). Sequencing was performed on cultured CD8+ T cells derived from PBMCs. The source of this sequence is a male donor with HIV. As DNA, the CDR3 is TGTGCCAGCAGCGTAGATCCCGCTAGCTTTTGGGGTGAGCAGTTCTTC. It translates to CASSVDPASFWGEQFF.